The TCR beta chain under discussion was sequenced for a study of blood T cell repertoires in COVID-19. Study background: PBMCs, B-cell-depleted T cells, or T cells were the source of the cDNA or gDNA that made up the material.

TCRdb's table, derived via immunoSEQ multiplex PCR, lists solely in-frame clones and lacks some. The data show 150,000 to 200,000 clones, around 82% seen once. Trimming pared 2 bases from V and 0 bases from J, leaving 13 bases between. The germline V gene encodes CDR1 MDHEN and CDR2 SYDVKM. CDR3 size: 17 residues. Sequencing was done on a sample of peripheral blood. The sequence came from a woman of 80 years or more with active or convalescent COVID-19. V usage is TRBV28 and J usage is TRBJ2-2; no firm D call. The CDR3 bases are TGTGCCAGCAGTTTAATTAGGAGCGACGCGAACACCGGGGAGCTGTTTTTT. This translates into CASSLIRSDANTGELFF.